A selection of T cell receptor beta chains follows, all from one sample in a study of quantifying T cell responses using KT2 cells. Using its own MiXCR run on the UMI-ligation and nested PCR reads, TCRdb lists one record per CDR3 protein. The sample includes 45,000 to 65,000 distinct CDR3 sequences, 9% to 15% of them seen just once. The sample taken for sequencing was PBMCs spiked with cells of the T cell clone KT2. The source of these receptors is a human donor. Both conserved end residues are part of each CDR3. Each record gives: D gene, clone size, J gene, V gene, CDR3 DNA, CDR3 protein. The D gene is left open where the match is weak. Clone size is stated in some rows and not others, as once, few, many or a class when expanded.

TRBD2 - TRBJ2-6 TRBV12-3/TRBV12-4 TGTGCCAGCAGCGTGGGACTAGCGGGTGACTCTGGGGTCAACGTCCTGACTTTC CASSVGLAGDSGVNVLTF
TRBD1 many TRBJ2-1 TRBV27 TGTGCCAGCATAGGGGGCCGTGCCTACAATGAGCAGTTCTTC CASIGGRAYNEQFF
- few TRBJ1-1 TRBV2 TGTGCCAGCAGGGAGAGGGGGTATAGAGCTTTCTTT CASRERGYRAFF
- many TRBJ2-3 TRBV20-1 TGCAGTGCTAGAGATACTGCTAGCTCAGATACGCAGTATTTT CSARDTASSDTQYF
TRBD1 - TRBJ2-7 TRBV6-6 TGTGCCAGCAGATTGGACAGGGGGCACTTCGAGCAGTACTTC CASRLDRGHFEQYF
TRBD1 - TRBJ2-6 TRBV5-1 TGCGCCAGCAGCTTGGAACAGGGGGCGGCTGGGGCCAACGTCCTGACTTTC CASSLEQGAAGANVLTF
- - TRBJ2-3 TRBV3-1 TGTGCCAGCAGCCAAGATACGTCCCCAGGTGCAGATACGCAGTATTTT CASSQDTSPGADTQYF
- few TRBJ1-6 TRBV5-1 TGCGCCAGCAGCATCGGGGGACTTGATAATTCACCCCTCCACTTT CASSIGGLDNSPLHF
TRBD2 many TRBJ2-5 TRBV6-5 TGTGCCAGCAGTTACCCTCGCGGGGAGGGGCGAGAGACCCAGTACTTC CASSYPRGEGRETQYF
TRBD2 few TRBJ2-3 TRBV11-3 TGTGCCAGCAGGACTAGCAGGAACACAGATACGCAGTATTTT CASRTSRNTDTQYF
- - TRBJ2-2 TRBV3-1 TGTGCCAGCAGCCAAGGGAGTTTCGGCGGGGAGCTGTTTTTT CASSQGSFGGELFF